The entry below describes one TCR beta chain. This record comes from a study of T cell changes during pregnancy in multiple sclerosis. V was clipped by 4 bases and J by 3 bases; unmatched bases: 5. Germline V lookup: CDR1 SQVTM, CDR2 ANQGSEA. The CDR3 covers 13 residues. Measured with immunoSEQ multiplex PCR; TCRdb has only the in-frame clones, and not every one. This table holds tens of thousands of clones, 90% to 95% found once. The receptor comes from a female donor in good health, enrolled as a control in a pregnancy study. The specimen was peripheral blood, collected in the third trimester of pregnancy. This chain links TRBV29-1 with TRBJ1-2; 7 bases agree with TRBD1. The CDR3: CSVGAGQYYGYTF. Here the CDR3 DNA reads TGCAGCGTTGGGGCGGGACAGTACTATGGCTACACCTTC.